This T cell receptor beta chain derives from a study of lymphopenia after photon versus proton radiotherapy. Study observations and caveats: Under photons, naive T cells and diversity fell while effector/memory populations rose. Post-nadir diversity loss with photons came from oligoclonal expansion, particularly CD8+ Temra cells. Authors raise, but do not show, better survival with proton therapy.

Concerning this clone itself: The antigen remains undetermined.

The germline CDR1 and CDR2 sequences are SGHAT and FQNNGV. V shed 2 bases and J 10 bases; nucleotides not matched to a gene: 15. This CDR3 has 17 amino acids. Sequenced by immunoSEQ multiplex PCR; TCRdb stores in-frame clones only, minus some. The repertoire holds tens of thousands of clones, with more than 85% as singletons. The sample consisted of peripheral blood, taken from a patient treated with proton-based radiotherapy. The clonotype was recovered from an elderly man with esophageal cancer. The chain employs TRBV11-2 and TRBJ2-5, with 11 bases matching TRBD2. This CDR3 reads CASSLRLAGPANRGQYF. The CDR3 DNA follows: TGTGCCAGCAGCTTACGACTAGCGGGGCCGGCCAACAGGGGCCAGTACTTC.